This T cell receptor (beta chain) is from a study of shared clonotypes between healthy human individuals. Looking at the study overall: A donor's plate count was three for CD4 naive and three for CD4 memory; CD8 naive had two and CD8 memory one.

Whole-study results and caveats: Sorted-subset sequencing was shown by rarefaction to be incomplete despite large depth. Estimated richness was generally greater in naive than memory subsets.

It was across several immunoSEQ plates that each subset's genomic DNA was evenly split. The protocol was immunoSEQ multiplex PCR, while the TCRdb copy is restricted to in-frame clones and leaves out a portion. The profile covers approximately 320,000 clones, with roughly 87% appearing a single time and under 20% taken by the ten largest. A remark on this clone: Its antigen is unknown.

Per the germline V gene, CDR1 is MNHNY and CDR2 is SVGAGI (reference sequence). This CDR3 comprises 15 residues. V was trimmed by 2 bases and J by 5 bases, leaving 13 bases between them. The receptor comes from a man between 18 and 29 years old in good health. This sequence joins TRBV6-6 and TRBJ1-5; a weak D match, TRBD1 (5 bases). Material: memory CD8+ T cells sorted from blood. The subset denotes: CD45RO+ cells pooled with CCR7-negative TemRA cells. The CDR3 nucleotides read TGTGCCAGCAGTTACGAGCAGGAGGGGTATCAGCCCCAGCATTTT. This sequence encodes CASSYEQEGYQPQHF.